The 16 T cell receptor beta chains reported below all come from one sample, sequenced in a study of vaccination and CD4 T cells after COVID-19. No antigen has been assigned to these receptors. Treatment specified: approximately 11-day PBMC culture with coronavirus spike peptide pools or control peptides (ViraFEST assay). It was before the COVID-19 pandemic (2011-2018) that the unexposed donor's CD4+ T cells were collected. The Oncomine TCR Beta short-read assay was applied to DNA of cultured CD4+ T cells. TCRdb recomputed calls from the PCR reads with MiXCR, one row per CDR3 protein. The table shows about 7,200 distinct CDR3 sequences, with 33% occurring only once. The sequencing input was CD4+ T cells from blood, cultured in vitro. Receptors were obtained from a human donor in good health.

Only a few counts were recorded for this clonotype. The CDR3 bases are TGTGCCAGCAGTGTTCGAGACATTCGGGATGGCTACACCTTC. As protein: CASSVRDIRDGYTF. The V and J genes are TRBV2 and TRBJ1-2; D uncertain. V lost 4 bases to trimming and J lost 6 bases, with 15 bases between them. Germline CDR1 SNHLY, CDR2 FYNNEI. CDR3 size: 14 residues.

The J gene is TRBJ1-5, the V gene TRBV12-3 or TRBV12-4, with 9 bases identical to TRBD1. Losses at the gene ends were 4 bases for V and 8 bases for J; bases not matched to a gene: 3. The CDR3 is 13 residues long. CDR3 loop: CASSWGQGKPQHF. DNA for the CDR3: TGTGCCAGCAGTTGGGGACAGGGTAAGCCCCAGCATTTT.

This clonotype was seen more than once but under ten times. The chain employs TRBV11-1 and TRBJ2-1; TRBD2 matches at 7 bases. J was trimmed by 5 bases and V by 4 bases; bases with no gene match: 5. Germline V gene lookup returns CDR1 SGHAT and CDR2 FQDESV (reference sequence). The CDR3 spans 14 residues. In nucleotides, the CDR3 is TGTGCCAGCAGCTACCGGACTAGGAACAATGAGCAGTTCTTC. It specifies CASSYRTRNNEQFF.

Only a few counts were recorded for this clonotype. The V and J genes are TRBV6-2 or TRBV6-3 and TRBJ1-2; D ambiguous. The CDR3 runs to 11 residues. V was shortened by 6 bases and J by 3 bases, with 5 bases between the two germline ends. Germline CDR1 and CDR2: MNHEY and SVGEGT. The CDR3 loop is CASRADYGYTF. In DNA form, the CDR3 reads TGTGCCAGCAGAGCCGACTATGGCTACACCTTC.

This clonotype was observed a handful of times. The chain is built from TRBV20-1 and TRBJ1-6, with a weak D call TRBD1 (5 bases). Germline-derived CDR1 and CDR2 are DFQATT and SNEGSKA (reference sequence). Trimming left V 5 bases short and J 4 bases short, with 12 bases between. The CDR3 extends over 14 amino acids. The chain's CDR3 is CSAPVGGYNSPLHF. In DNA form, the CDR3 reads TGCAGTGCTCCAGTTGGGGGTTATAATTCACCCCTCCACTTT.

This clonotype was picked up a small number of times. The chain recombines TRBV24-1 with TRBJ2-7; D call uncertain. V was pared by 9 bases and J by 6 bases, with 8 bases between. Germline CDR1 reads KGHDR; CDR2 reads SFDVKD. The length of the CDR3 is 10 residues. The CDR3 nucleotides are TGTGCCACCGGAAAATGCGAGCAGTACTTC. This encodes CATGKCEQYF.

The table lists this clonotype with a few counts. The chain joins TRBV6-5 to TRBJ1-2; TRBD1 matches at 7 bases. Germline lookup yields CDR1 MNHEY and CDR2 SVGAGI. With V trimmed by 2 bases and J by 8 bases, 5 bases remained unmatched. This CDR3 has 13 amino acids. The CDR3 sequence: CASSYQTGRGYTF. The CDR3 DNA follows: TGTGCCAGCAGTTACCAGACAGGGAGAGGCTACACCTTC.

The chain recombines TRBV6-1 with TRBJ1-5; D gene uncertain. The CDR3 is 12 amino acids. CDR1 MNHNS and CDR2 SASEGT come from the germline V gene. The germline V and J ends were trimmed by 4 bases and 5 bases, with 6 bases remaining between them. CDR3 residues: CASSGWDQPQHF. CDR3 bases: TGTGCCAGCAGTGGATGGGATCAGCCCCAGCATTTT.

This clonotype has just a few counts. This chain links TRBV6-5 with TRBJ2-7; D remains ambiguous. V gave up 2 bases and J gave up 6 bases, with 8 bases separating them. There are 12 residues in the CDR3. The germline V gene has CDR1 MNHEY and CDR2 SVGAGI. CDR3 coding DNA: TGTGCCAGCAGTTACCCCCGTGGCGAGCAGTACTTC. Translation gives CASSYPRGEQYF.

This sequence joins TRBV18 and TRBJ2-5; no firm D call. Germline V gives CDR1 KGHSH, CDR2 LQKENI. V lost 4 bases to trimming and J lost 0 bases, with 9 bases between them. The CDR3 loop spans 14 amino acids. In nucleotides, the CDR3 is TGTGCCAGCTCACGAGACACCGACCAAGAGACCCAGTACTTC. Residues: CASSRDTDQETQYF.

This clonotype was observed a handful of times. This chain uses TRBV7-8 with TRBJ2-4, with 11 bases matching TRBD1. The CDR3 runs 15 residues. V was pared by 1 base and J by 8 bases, with 4 bases of the junction left unmatched. Germline assignment: CDR1 SGHVS and CDR2 FQNEAQ. This CDR3 reads CASSLVGDRGDIQYF. CDR3 DNA sequence: TGTGCCAGCAGCTTAGTTGGGGACAGGGGGGACATTCAGTACTTC.

The genes are TRBV5-1 and TRBJ2-7, with 8 bases aligning to TRBD1. The CDR3 contains 13 residues. V shed 6 bases and J 7 bases; nucleotides not matched to a gene: 9. The germline gives CDR1 SGHRS, CDR2 YFSETQ. For the CDR3, the DNA is TGCGCCAGCAAATTTCAGGGGGCGCCTGAGCAGTACTTC. It is translated as CASKFQGAPEQYF.

The rearrangement uses TRBV7-9 and TRBJ1-4, with 9 bases matching TRBD1. Germline V CDR1 and CDR2: SEHNR, FQNEAQ (reference sequence). V lost 5 bases and J lost 8; bases outside the gene matches: 6. The CDR3 has 14 amino acids. The CDR3 loop is CASSRGTGWEKLFF. The CDR3, as DNA: TGTGCCAGCAGCAGGGGGACAGGGTGGGAAAAACTGTTTTTT.

The gene calls are TRBV20-1 and TRBJ2-7; D perhaps matches TRBD2 (6 bases). From germline, CDR1 is DFQATT and CDR2 SNEGSKA (reference sequence). The CDR3 is 12 residues long. V was trimmed by 4 bases and J by 5 bases, leaving 12 bases between them. The CDR3 coding sequence is TGCAGTGCTACGGGACTGGGGCACGAGCAGTACTTC. The encoded protein is CSATGLGHEQYF.

This clonotype was recorded a few times. This chain uses TRBV6-1 with TRBJ1-5, with D unclear. The V gene lost 4 bases and the J gene lost 5 bases, with 9 bases spanning the gap. From germline, CDR1 is MNHNS and CDR2 SASEGT. CDR3 size: 13 residues. This chain's CDR3 is CASSGANHQPQHF. Here the CDR3 DNA reads TGTGCCAGCAGTGGGGCTAATCATCAGCCCCAGCATTTT.

This sequence joins TRBV18 and TRBJ1-1, with 7 bases that match TRBD1. The CDR3 has 14 residues. Trimming at V came to 6 bases and at J to 4 bases, leaving 8 bases not matched to a gene. Germline V gene data show CDR1 as KGHSH and CDR2 as LQKENI. CDR3 loop: CASSRQGLGTEAFF. The CDR3 nucleotides read TGTGCCAGCTCCCGACAGGGTTTGGGCACTGAAGCTTTCTTT.